This T cell receptor (beta chain) was sequenced in a study of shared clonotypes between healthy human individuals. Whole-study context: Three CD4 naive, three CD4 memory, two CD8 naive and one CD8 memory plate were used per donor.

Overall study results and limits: Researchers found naive subsets generally carried larger estimated richness than memory subsets.

The CDR3 spans 15 residues. Germline trimming cut 4 bases from V and 2 bases from J; bases unmatched to any gene: 6. CDR1 and CDR2 (germline): MNHEY, SMNVEV (reference sequence). As concerns this clone: Its antigen is still unknown.

Sequenced by immunoSEQ multiplex PCR; TCRdb stores in-frame clones only, minus some. The sample consists of some 1.5 million clones, 95% to 99% of them appearing once. This clonotype was obtained from a man aged 25 to 45 in good health. The gene calls are TRBV27 and TRBJ2-7; 9 bases align to TRBD2. Sequenced: naive CD4+ T cells sorted from blood. As for subset: CD45RA+ positively selected. The CDR3 coding sequence is TGTGCCAGCAGTTCCCCCGGGACTAGCCCCTACGAGCAGTACTTC. Translated: CASSSPGTSPYEQYF.